Listed here are 21 T cell receptor beta chains from one sample, sequenced in a study of beta chain features in type 1 diabetes. The authors reverse transcribed all of the isolated RNA, so sequencing captured expressed TCRB transcripts. The assay was immunoSEQ multiplex PCR, and TCRdb's table has in-frame clones only and misses some. The table records under 450,000 clones, approximately 15% of them present only once. The sequenced sample was naive CD4+ T cells from blood. All receptors come from a man under 40 in good health.

This clone was counted many times. The chain joins TRBV21-1 to TRBJ2-1; the table's D gene call, TRBD2, was not cross checked with the DNA. TRBV21-1 is listed as a pseudogene. This CDR3 is built from 8 residues. The CDR3 nucleotides are TGTGCCCTTCGGGAGCAGTTCTTC. Its protein is CALREQFF.

V and J are TRBV19 and TRBJ2-7, with D perhaps being TRBD1 or TRBD2 (5 bases each). The CDR3 spans 15 residues. Germline assignment: CDR1 LNHDA and CDR2 SQIVND (reference sequence). Between the trimmed V and J ends, which lost 5 bases and 2 bases, there was a span of 16 bases. DNA of the CDR3: TGTGCCAGTAGTGCGCCGGGACCCTCGCCCTACGAGCAGTACTTC. It codes for CASSAPGPSPYEQYF.

This clone was recorded a few times. V gene TRBV30 combines with J gene TRBJ2-1; weak D call: TRBD2 (7 bases). V lost 0 bases and J 9 bases, leaving 12 bases between the germline ends. Germline values: CDR1 GTSNPN, CDR2 SVGIG (reference sequence). CDR3 size: 13 residues. The chain's CDR3 is CAWSVGGASEQFF. CDR3 bases: TGTGCCTGGAGTGTAGGGGGGGCGAGTGAGCAGTTCTTC.

In regard to this clone: This sample includes further DNA sequences coding for the same CDR3. The rearrangement joins TRBV7-2 to TRBJ2-3; no reliable D call. Germline V gives CDR1 SGHTA, CDR2 FQGNSA. This CDR3 contains 13 residues. With 3 bases removed from V and 6 bases from J, the gap between germline ends came to 10 bases. Here the CDR3 DNA reads TGTGCCAGCAGCTTGGTGGTATCCGATACGCAGTATTTT. Its protein product is CASSLVVSDTQYF. Full variable domain (missing parts from reference TRBV7-2 and TRBJ2-3): GAGVSQSPSNKVTEKGKDVELRCDPISGHTALYWYRQSLGQGLEFLIYFQGNSAPDKSGLPSDRFSAERTGGSVSTLTIQRTQQEDSAVYLCASSLVVSDTQYFGPGTRLTVL.

Only a few counts were recorded for this clone. The chain joins TRBV7-2 to TRBJ2-3; 9 nucleotides line up with TRBD2. The ends lost 1 base at V and 6 bases at J; junction bases unmatched: 8. The CDR3 is made up of 16 amino acids. Germline CDR1 SGHTA, CDR2 FQGNSA. This chain's CDR3 is CASSLVGSGRLDTQYF. DNA for the CDR3: TGTGCCAGCAGCTTAGTAGGTAGCGGGAGATTGGATACGCAGTATTTT. The whole variable domain, remainder taken from reference TRBV7-2 and TRBJ2-3, is GAGVSQSPSNKVTEKGKDVELRCDPISGHTALYWYRQSLGQGLEFLIYFQGNSAPDKSGLPSDRFSAERTGGSVSTLTIQRTQQEDSAVYLCASSLVGSGRLDTQYFGPGTRLTVL.

There are a few counts of this clone. This chain joins TRBV10-3 and TRBJ2-3; D remains ambiguous. The CDR3 sequence is 16 residues long. Trimming removed 2 bases at V and 1 base at J, with 13 bases between. The V gene's germline CDR1 is ENHRY and CDR2 SYGVKD. As DNA, the CDR3 is TGTGCCATCAGTGAGGGTTTACTCGAGGGCACAGATACGCAGTATTTT. Translated: CAISEGLLEGTDTQYF.

The chain recombines TRBV7-9 with TRBJ1-6; 10 nucleotides agree with TRBD1. The germline gives CDR1 SEHNR, CDR2 FQNEAQ (reference sequence). V trimming: 5 bases; J trimming: 4 bases; junction bases outside the gene matches: 5. The CDR3 loop spans 16 amino acids. The CDR3 DNA sequence: TGTGCCAGCAGCCCCGGACAGGGGGAATATAATTCACCCCTCCACTTT. Its protein product is CASSPGQGEYNSPLHF.

The rearrangement uses TRBV29-1 and TRBJ1-3; D call uncertain. CDR1 is SQVTM, CDR2 ANQGSEA, per germline. The germline V and J ends were trimmed by 0 bases and 0 bases, with 12 bases remaining between them. This CDR3 has 16 residues. The CDR3 DNA follows: TGCAGCGTTGAAGATGGTGGGGATCTCTCTGGAAACACCATATATTTT. Translated, it gives CSVEDGGDLSGNTIYF.

This sequence joins TRBV11-2 and TRBJ1-2; D is perhaps TRBD1 (6 bases). Germline assignment: CDR1 SGHAT and CDR2 FQNNGV. This CDR3 has 14 residues. Trimming left V 4 bases short and J 6 bases short, with 15 bases between. The CDR3 protein is CASSWDTGIDGYTF. The CDR3 DNA follows: TGTGCCAGCAGCTGGGATACAGGGATCGATGGCTACACCTTC.

This chain joins TRBV6-1 and TRBJ2-6; no firm D call. The CDR3 totals 13 residues. Germline V gene sequence: CDR1 MNHNS, CDR2 SASEGT. Trimming shortened V by 7 bases and J by 1 base, and 5 bases separated the two germline ends. The CDR3 loop reads CASTYSGANVLTF. The CDR3 nucleotides are TGTGCCAGCACCTATTCTGGGGCCAACGTCCTGACTTTC.

This clone was picked up a small number of times. The J gene is TRBJ2-3, the V gene TRBV7-2; 8 bases agree with TRBD2. The CDR3 totals 16 residues. V lost 5 bases to trimming and J lost 2 bases; unmatched junction nucleotides: 9. Germline V gene data show CDR1 as SGHTA and CDR2 as FQGNSA. The CDR3 reads CASSPFSGADTDTQYF. The CDR3 DNA reads as TGTGCCAGCAGCCCCTTTAGCGGGGCGGACACAGATACGCAGTATTTT.

This clone was observed at least ten times. This chain connects TRBV21-1 to TRBJ2-1; the table's D gene call, TRBD1, was not cross checked with the DNA. TRBV21-1 is a pseudogene segment. CDR3 length: 15 amino acids. The CDR3 loop reads CASESIPGQGNEQFF. The CDR3 DNA is TGTGCCAGCGAGTCCATTCCGGGACAGGGGAATGAGCAGTTCTTC.

This clone has a handful of counts. The chain links TRBV30 to TRBJ1-5; TRBD1 agrees at 7 bases. In germline, CDR1 is GTSNPN, CDR2 SVGIG (reference sequence). The CDR3 is made up of 16 amino acids. The V segment lost 1 base and the J segment 0 bases; nucleotides outside the gene matches: 6. The chain's CDR3 is CAWSAHGQASNQPQHF. DNA for the CDR3: TGTGCCTGGAGTGCCCACGGACAGGCTAGCAATCAGCCCCAGCATTTT.

V usage is TRBV25-1 and J usage is TRBJ1-1; 8 positions match TRBD1. This CDR3 has 13 residues. V was clipped by 3 bases and J by 10 bases; unmatched bases: 7. The V gene's germline CDR1 is MGHDK and CDR2 SYGVNS. CDR3 DNA sequence: TGTGCCAGCAGTGAGGACAGGGCAGCGTTAGCTTTCTTT. It is translated as CASSEDRAALAFF.

Only a few counts were recorded for this clone. V gene TRBV7-2 combines with J gene TRBJ2-1, with TRBD2 as a possible D gene (6 bases). From germline, CDR1 is SGHTA and CDR2 FQGNSA. CDR3 size: 15 residues. Trimming took 0 bases from V and 7 from J, leaving 13 bases between them. The DNA of the CDR3 is TGTGCCAGCAGCTTAGCTGTCGGGAGCGTTAATGAGCAGTTCTTC. It encodes CASSLAVGSVNEQFF.

This clone was seen only a few times. The rearrangement joins TRBV30 to TRBJ2-1; no reliable D call. Germline V gene sequence: CDR1 GTSNPN, CDR2 SVGIG (reference sequence). This CDR3 is built from 16 residues. V lost 3 bases, J lost 4 bases, and 19 bases lay in between. The DNA of the CDR3 is TGTGCCTGGAGCCCCCGGGCGGAGCAGGCATACAATGAGCAGTTCTTC. It specifies CAWSPRAEQAYNEQFF.

This clone was detected only a few times. V is TRBV7-2 and J is TRBJ2-3; perhaps TRBD2 as D (7 bases). There are 15 residues in the CDR3. Trimming took off 1 base at V and 4 bases at J, with 12 bases between the two ends. Germline V gene data show CDR1 as SGHTA and CDR2 as FQGNSA. DNA of the CDR3: TGTGCCAGCAGCTTAGGTGGGAGGGGGGCAGATACGCAGTATTTT. It yields the protein CASSLGGRGADTQYF.

This clone was seen more than once but under ten times. CDR3 DNA sequence: TGTGCCAGCAGCTTAAGCCCGGGATACGGCACAGATACGCAGTATTTT. Residues: CASSLSPGYGTDTQYF. The rearrangement links TRBV7-2 to TRBJ2-3; tentative D call: TRBD2 (5 bases). Trimming removed 2 bases from V and 1 base from J, with 13 bases in between. The CDR3 totals 16 residues. CDR1 and CDR2 from the germline V gene are SGHTA and FQGNSA. The full variable domain, rest sourced from reference TRBV7-2 and TRBJ2-3, is GAGVSQSPSNKVTEKGKDVELRCDPISGHTALYWYRQSLGQGLEFLIYFQGNSAPDKSGLPSDRFSAERTGGSVSTLTIQRTQQEDSAVYLCASSLSPGYGTDTQYFGPGTRLTVL.

V and J are TRBV18 and TRBJ1-2; 8 bases agree with TRBD1. V was pared by 4 bases and J by 3 bases, with 7 bases of the junction left unmatched. Germline loops: CDR1 KGHSH, CDR2 LQKENI. The CDR3 is 15 residues long. CDR3 residues: CASSQLGQADYGYTF. DNA of the CDR3: TGTGCCAGCTCACAACTGGGACAGGCTGACTATGGCTACACCTTC. The full variable domain, rest sourced from reference TRBV18 and TRBJ1-2, is NAGVMQNPRHLVRRRGQEARLRCSPMKGHSHVYWYRQLPEEGLKFMVYLQKENIIDESGMPKERFSAEFPKEGPSILRIQQVVRGDSAAYFCASSQLGQADYGYTFGSGTRLTVV.

This clone was observed a few times. This chain uses TRBV5-1 with TRBJ2-5; tentative D call: TRBD2 (5 bases). CDR3 length: 14 residues. CDR1 and CDR2 from the germline V gene are SGHRS and YFSETQ. V dropped 4 bases and J dropped 5 bases, with 15 bases sitting between them. The CDR3 region has the DNA TGCGCCAGCAGCGCCGGGGTAGCCCGGGAGACCCAGTACTTC. Residues: CASSAGVARETQYF. The full variable domain, completed using reference TRBV5-1 and TRBJ2-5, is KAGVTQTPRYLIKTRGQQVTLSCSPISGHRSVSWYQQTPGQGLQFLFEYFSETQRNKGNFPGRFSGRQFSNSRSEMNVSTLELGDSALYLCASSAGVARETQYFGPGTRLLVL.

The count of this clone is one. CDR3 bases: TGTGCCAGCAGTTACCAAATACTCTACGAGCAGTACTTC. It yields the protein CASSYQILYEQYF. The chain has TRBV6-6 and TRBJ2-7; D gene unclear. This CDR3 has 13 amino acids. V dropped 2 bases and J dropped 3 bases, with 8 bases sitting between them. CDR1 is MNHNY and CDR2 is SVGAGI in the germline V gene (reference sequence).